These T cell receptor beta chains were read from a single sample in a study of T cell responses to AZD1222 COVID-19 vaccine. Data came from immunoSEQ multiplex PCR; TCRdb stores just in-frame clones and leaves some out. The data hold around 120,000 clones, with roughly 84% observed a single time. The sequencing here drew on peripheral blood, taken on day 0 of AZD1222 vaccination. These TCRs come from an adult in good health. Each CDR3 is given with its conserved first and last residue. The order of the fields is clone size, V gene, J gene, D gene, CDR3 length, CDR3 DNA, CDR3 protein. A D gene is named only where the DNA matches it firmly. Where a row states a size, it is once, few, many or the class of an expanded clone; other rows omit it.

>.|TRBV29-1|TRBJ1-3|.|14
TGCAGCGTTGTGGGTGTAGACTCTGGAAACACCATATATTTT
CSVVGVDSGNTIYF
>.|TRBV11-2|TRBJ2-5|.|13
TGTGCCAGCGCCCGCCCGGGCCAAGAGACCCAGTACTTC
CASARPGQETQYF
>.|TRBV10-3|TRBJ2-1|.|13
TGTGCCATCAGTAACAGGGAGGGCAATGAGCAGTTCTTC
CAISNREGNEQFF
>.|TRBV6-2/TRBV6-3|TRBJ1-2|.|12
TGTGCCAGCAGTTACGGGCAGCGGGGCTACACCTTC
CASSYGQRGYTF
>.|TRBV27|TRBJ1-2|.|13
TGTGCCAGCAGTCGCACGGGGCCCTATGGCTACACCTTC
CASSRTGPYGYTF
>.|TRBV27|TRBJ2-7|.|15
TGTGCCAGCAGTTTGAGGGGGTCGAGGTCCTACGAGCAGTACTTC
CASSLRGSRSYEQYF
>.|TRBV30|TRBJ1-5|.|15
TGTGCCTGGAGCGCAGGGGCATATAGCAATCAGCCCCAGCATTTT
CAWSAGAYSNQPQHF
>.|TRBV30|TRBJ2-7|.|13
TGTGCCTGGAGACAGGGCAAAGGGTACGAGCAGTACTTC
CAWRQGKGYEQYF
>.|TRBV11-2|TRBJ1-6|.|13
TGTGCCAGCAGCCCCGGTGAGGTTTCACCCCTCCACTTT
CASSPGEVSPLHF
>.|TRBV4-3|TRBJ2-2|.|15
TGCGCCAGCAGCCCAGATAGGGGCGACACCGGGGAGCTGTTTTTT
CASSPDRGDTGELFF
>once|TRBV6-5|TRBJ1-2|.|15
TGTGCCAGCAGTCCGTCCATCAGGCCGTCCTATGGCTACACCTTC
CASSPSIRPSYGYTF
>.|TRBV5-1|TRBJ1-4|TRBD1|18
TGCGCCAGCAGCTTGGAACTCCGGGACAGGTCAACTAATGAAAAACTGTTTTTT
CASSLELRDRSTNEKLFF
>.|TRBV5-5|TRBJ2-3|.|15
TGTGCCAGCAGCTTCTCAGGGGGGGACACAGATACGCAGTATTTT
CASSFSGGDTDTQYF
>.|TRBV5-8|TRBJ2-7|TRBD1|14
TGTGCCAGCAGCCCTGGACAGGGGGACGACGAGCAGTACTTC
CASSPGQGDDEQYF
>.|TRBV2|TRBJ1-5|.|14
TGTGCCAGCAGTGACTCGGGACCCAATCAGCCCCAGCATTTT
CASSDSGPNQPQHF
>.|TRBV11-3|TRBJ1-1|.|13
TGTGCCAGCAGCGGCCGAGGGGGCACTGAAGCTTTCTTT
CASSGRGGTEAFF
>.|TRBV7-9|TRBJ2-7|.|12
TGTGCCAGCAGCTCCCGACAGGTAGAGCAGTACTTC
CASSSRQVEQYF
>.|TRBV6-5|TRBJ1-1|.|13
TGTGCCAGCAGTTACTCAGGGGGTACTGAAGCTTTCTTT
CASSYSGGTEAFF
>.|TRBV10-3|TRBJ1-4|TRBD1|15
TGTGCCATCAGTGAGTCATGGGACAGTAATGAAAAACTGTTTTTT
CAISESWDSNEKLFF
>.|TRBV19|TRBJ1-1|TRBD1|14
TGTGCCAGTAGCCGACAGGGGGCATTAACTGAAGCTTTCTTT
CASSRQGALTEAFF
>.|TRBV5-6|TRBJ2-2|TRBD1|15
TGTGCCAGCAGCGGGTGGGACAGTTACACCGGGGAGCTGTTTTTT
CASSGWDSYTGELFF
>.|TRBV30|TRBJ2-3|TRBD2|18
TGTGCCTGGAGTGTATGGACTAGCGGGGGCCCCCTGGGAGATACGCAGTATTTT
CAWSVWTSGGPLGDTQYF
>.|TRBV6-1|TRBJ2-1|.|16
TGTGCCAGCAGTGACCCAGGGGCAAGCTCCTACAATGAGCAGTTCTTC
CASSDPGASSYNEQFF
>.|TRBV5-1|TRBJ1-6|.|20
TGCGCCAGCAGCGCCGCGGATACGGGAGGGGGAATCGGGGCTCGGAACGTCCTCCACTTT
CASSAADTGGGIGARNVLHF
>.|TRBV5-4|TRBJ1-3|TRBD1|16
TGTGCCAGCAGCTTGACAGGGGGAGGGTTCGGAAACACCATATATTTT
CASSLTGGGFGNTIYF
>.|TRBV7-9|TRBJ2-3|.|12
TGTGCCAGCAGCTTCCCCGGAGATACGCAGTATTTT
CASSFPGDTQYF
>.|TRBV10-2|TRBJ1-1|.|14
TGCGCCAGCAGCTCAGGGGCATCGGTTACTGAAGCTTTCTTT
CASSSGASVTEAFF
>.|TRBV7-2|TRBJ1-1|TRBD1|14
TGTGCCAGCAGCTTATGGCAGGGGGACACTGAAGCTTTCTTT
CASSLWQGDTEAFF
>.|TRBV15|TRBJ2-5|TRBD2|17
TGTGCCACCAGCAGAGAGGAGCTGGGGGGGACCCAAGAGACCCAGTACTTC
CATSREELGGTQETQYF
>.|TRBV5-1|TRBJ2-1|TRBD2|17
TGCGCCAGCAGCCTGGACCCGACTAGCAGCTCCTACAATGAGCAGTTCTTC
CASSLDPTSSSYNEQFF
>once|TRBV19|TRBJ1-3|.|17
TGTGCCAGTACCCTTTACCCCGGGACTGCCTCTGGAAACACCATATATTTT
CASTLYPGTASGNTIYF
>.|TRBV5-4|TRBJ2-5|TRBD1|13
TGTGCCAGCACCCCGGGACAGCAAGAGACCCAGTACTTC
CASTPGQQETQYF
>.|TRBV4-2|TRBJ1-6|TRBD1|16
TGTGCCAGCAGCCGACCGGGACAGGGGAATAATTCACCCCTCCACTTT
CASSRPGQGNNSPLHF
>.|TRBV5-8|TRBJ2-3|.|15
TGTGCCAGCAGCCCGGGGGTGGCAGGGACAGATACGCAGTATTTT
CASSPGVAGTDTQYF
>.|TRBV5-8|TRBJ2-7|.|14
TGTGCCAGCAGCTCAGCAGGGGTACCCTACGAGCAGTACTTC
CASSSAGVPYEQYF
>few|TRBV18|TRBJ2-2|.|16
TGTGCCAGCGCGGCTCCTCTGGTTAGCAACACCGGGGAGCTGTTTTTT
CASAAPLVSNTGELFF
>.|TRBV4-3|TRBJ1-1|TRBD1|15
TGCGCCAGCCGCAAAAGGGACAGTCTTTACACTGAAGCTTTCTTT
CASRKRDSLYTEAFF
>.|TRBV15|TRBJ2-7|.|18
TGTGCCACCAGCATTCTCCTGGCAGCGTCTCCCCTTCACTACGAGCAGTACTTC
CATSILLAASPLHYEQYF
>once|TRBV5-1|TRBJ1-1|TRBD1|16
TGCGCCAGCAGCTTGGTCGGACAGGGAGTGAACACTGAAGCTTTCTTT
CASSLVGQGVNTEAFF
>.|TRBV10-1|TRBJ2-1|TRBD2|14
TGCGCCAGCAGCGCAGGCGGAAGCGGGGGACAGCAGTTCTTC
CASSAGGSGGQQFF
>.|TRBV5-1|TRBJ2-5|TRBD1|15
TGCGCCAGCAGCCTTAATGACAGGGTTCGAGAGACCCAGTACTTC
CASSLNDRVRETQYF
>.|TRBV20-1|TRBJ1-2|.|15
TGCAGTGCTAGTCCCGGGCCAATCACCAACTATGGCTACACCTTC
CSASPGPITNYGYTF